This TCR beta chain was retrieved from a study of cytomegalovirus exposure and HLA in healthy donors (dated by TCRdb to between 2016 and 2019). For the wider study: An earlier analysis of about 530 of the donors reported about 300 Gb of sequence data and 117 million unique TCR beta sequences obtained from about 170 million T cells. An early release that covered about 600 HLA-typed donors contained about 290 gigabases of sequencing data and tens of millions of unique TCR sequences. Among the roughly 380 genotyped donors, under 90% belonged to the genetic ancestry cluster associated with self-reported Caucasian donors. The study was designed to test whether signatures of past pathogen exposure could be identified by cataloging public T cell receptors. The study profiled the T cell repertoires of more than 500 subjects by immunosequencing and related them to cytomegalovirus serostatus. In addition to the first cohort of roughly 700 subjects, a separate validation cohort of approximately 120 different subjects was used. To predict cytomegalovirus infection status, the study brought together high-throughput TCR immunosequencing, statistical association of individual TCRs with disease status, and machine learning. A later analysis re-analyzed previously published TCR beta repertoires from several hundred donors and added high-resolution HLA genotyping to study TCR occurrence patterns. In the later analysis, no new phenotypic data were used to find candidate immune exposures; instead, reliance was placed on TCR beta sequences and their occurrence across donors. An earlier analysis of a few hundred of the donors applied high-throughput TCR beta sequencing to assess whether each TCR beta V gene segment acted as functional or pseudogenic. Donor age, sex, ethnicity and CMV serostatus were collected together with the repertoire data. In a later genetic analysis, genome-wide SNP genotypes for 398 of the 666 donors were used, and that subset was treated as a discovery cohort. Every repertoire in the discovery cohort had been generated on one and the same sequencing platform. HLA typing included class I and class II loci at four-digit resolution. Typing coverage differed by locus: A, B, C, DRB1 and DQB1 were typed in roughly 620-640 donors, DQA1 in roughly 500, DPA1 in 600 to 610, and DPB1 in roughly 450. A handful of DR-DQ haplotypes were handled as single units for association and clustering because linkage in the cohort was strong. On average, roughly 240,000 unique TCR beta nucleotide sequences were sequenced per donor among a few hundred genotyped donors of the cohort, with 15% to 20% of those sequences being non-productive. Broad study findings and their caveats: In a later genetic analysis, fewer N-insertions in productive TCRs were reported among donors in an Asian-associated ancestry cluster than the 666-donor mean. A further reported finding was that TCR beta sequences accurately predicted the HLA-A and HLA-B alleles for most subjects in the first cohort. A later analysis found that most CMV-associated TCR beta chains appeared HLA-restricted, with HLA associations seemingly driven largely by CMV exposure. In a later analysis, HLA-associated TCR beta chains were found to be more clonally expanded and to have lower generation probabilities than equally common non-associated chains. Cytomegalovirus status was reported to be diagnosed by the classifier with high specificity and sensitivity in both the original and validation cohorts. When HLA alleles, especially DR and DQ, strongly co-occurred, TCR associations were difficult to assign to individual alleles. In a later analysis, 16,951 TCR beta sequences were associated with specific HLA alleles at a false discovery rate of 0.05. While some public TCRs were present in many individuals, most TCR sequences turned up only very rarely across donors. Several of the top co-occurrence clusters appeared to be linked to parvovirus B19, influenza, CMV and Epstein-Barr virus, according to a later analysis. The study gave a list of about 150 TCR beta chains associated with cytomegalovirus. A cluster of highly shared sequence variants was judged likely to represent a technical artifact of the sequencing pipeline. The 87-base-pair reads could not distinguish some IMGT-functional V segments, including TRBV6-2 and TRBV6-3, so those segments were excluded. Roughly uniform sequencing depth across donors was assumed in presence/absence analyses, although this assumption may not hold. The earlier analysis of nearly 600 of the donors excluded fewer than 20 rarely observed V segments, including chromosome 9 orphons, because counts were too low. Because some donors lacked HLA typing at each locus, the association tests relied only on the typed subset. It was suggested by the authors that the approach could potentially be generalized to other disease states and immunological phenotypes. A later genetic analysis associated a missense DCLRE1C variant with V-gene and J-gene trimming of TCR beta chains, and an independent cohort replicated the association. An earlier analysis of 587 of the donors showed that most TCR beta V segments appeared in productive rearrangements either about 87% or about 30% of the time, which broadly matched IMGT annotations. A few of the identified cytomegalovirus-associated TCR beta chains were confirmed in vitro to be specific for cytomegalovirus antigens. Only TCR beta chains were sequenced in this cohort, and the absence of alpha or paired-chain data limited detectable features. Linkage disequilibrium might explain the correlated functional status among segregating V segments, but an unknown experimental factor could not be excluded. In a later analysis, the rate of TCR association differed among HLA loci, with DRB1 alleles having the most associated TCRs and HLA-C alleles having the fewest. For the cohort, immune exposure information was limited to CMV serostatus.

The cohort was made up of about 610 healthy bone marrow donors. Cohort members were all nominally healthy when sampled, although unrecorded immune exposures were likely present. The donor tested CMV seronegative, placing the donor among the roughly 400 seronegative members of the cohort. A peripheral blood sample was provided by each donor, and peripheral blood mononuclear cells were used for TCR beta sequencing. The Qiagen DNeasy Blood Extraction Kit was used to extract genomic DNA from the blood cell samples. Libraries were built with the immunoSEQ multiplex PCR assay. For the multiplex PCR, a mixture combining 60 forward primers for TCR Vbeta segments and 13 reverse primers for TCR Jbeta segments was used. A multiplex PCR assay on genomic DNA amplified the CDR3 region of rearranged TCR beta genes. The amplified TCR beta libraries were sequenced on the Illumina HiSeq System as 87-base-pair reads. Regarding the original processing steps: A later analysis tallied tens of millions of unique TCR beta chains across the 666 repertoires, and some 10 million of those chains were shared by two or more donors. Raw reads were error-corrected and collapsed into unique sequences with a nearest-neighbor algorithm that merged closely related sequences to remove PCR and sequencing errors. CDR3 sequences were aligned to IMGT reference sequences to assign V, D and J gene segments. For a sequence to be retained, a match of at least six nucleotides to both a V gene segment and a J gene segment was required. Rearrangements were called productive when the CDR3 lacked stop codons and stayed in frame with V and J; all others were non-productive. CDR3 was defined by IMGT convention, running from the second conserved V-encoded cysteine to the conserved J-encoded phenylalanine. The earlier analysis of approximately 500 of the donors excluded sequences that lacked an unambiguous match to a single V gene segment. In an earlier analysis of a few hundred of the donors, V segments were called functional above 56.7% productive rearrangements and were called segregating when the between-donor standard deviation exceeded 5%. A statistical classification framework was built for diagnosing cytomegalovirus status from the catalog of TCR beta chain sequences. V and J gene assignment, in a later analysis, came from comparing TCR nucleotide sequences with IMGT/GENE-DB human TR gene sequences. In a later analysis, CDR3 sequences and most-parsimonious VDJ recombination scenarios were assigned using the TCRdist pipeline. A later analysis defined each TCR beta chain by its CDR3 amino acid sequence plus V-gene family, and excluded reads lacking a unique V-gene family. To address suspected cross-contamination and a sequencing artifact, a later analysis removed approximately 590 highly shared, low-generation-probability nucleotide sequences. In a later analysis, a clonal expansion index for each public chain was calculated from normalized within-repertoire ranks of inferred template counts. Generation probabilities in a later analysis came from a VDJ recombination model fitted to out-of-frame rearrangements, and those results were checked against IGoR. In a later analysis, TCR-TCR, TCR-HLA and TCR-CMV co-occurrence was scored with hypergeometric tests, and a repertoire-size bias correction was applied to TCR pairs. To estimate false discovery rates, a later analysis permuted the HLA or CMV assignments 20 times. In a later analysis, co-occurring TCRs were grouped using DBSCAN, and TCRdist sequence similarity was added for clustering within HLA-allele-positive subsets. Repertoires with fewer than 30,000 or more than 120,000 public chains, plus five repertoires with anomalous nucleotide sharing, were excluded from co-occurrence clustering. TCRdb limited this immuneACCESS table to in-frame rearrangements with V and J called. A share of clones is missing; checked studies link under half to unresolved V genes, and the rest is unexplained. V and J calls and clone size follow that table, whereas D and trimming were derived from the DNA. The sample profile shows around 150,000 clones; roughly 72% of them were found once. The top ten constitute approximately 2.1% of the sample.

Details on this clone: The clone's antigen remains unknown. Qualities for individual bases were not recorded, and no much larger clone is one base off.

The V and J ends are trimmed by 4 bases and 5 bases, leaving 21 bases between them. Taken from the germline V gene, the CDR1 and CDR2 loops are SGHRS and YFSETQ. The cysteine opens and the phenylalanine closes a CDR3 of 17 amino acids. Just CDR3 DNA is preserved here, 51 bases in frame from base 1. This receptor was obtained from a man aged 35-49 years in good health and CMV-seronegative. The sequenced sample was PBMCs. This chain is built from TRBV5-1 and TRBJ1-4, and the D gene may be TRBD1, 5 bases matching. The nucleotide sequence is given as TGCGCCAGCAGCCGGATGGGGCAGGGCAATAGGAATGAAAAACTGTTTTTT. The translation is CASSRMGQGNRNEKLFF.